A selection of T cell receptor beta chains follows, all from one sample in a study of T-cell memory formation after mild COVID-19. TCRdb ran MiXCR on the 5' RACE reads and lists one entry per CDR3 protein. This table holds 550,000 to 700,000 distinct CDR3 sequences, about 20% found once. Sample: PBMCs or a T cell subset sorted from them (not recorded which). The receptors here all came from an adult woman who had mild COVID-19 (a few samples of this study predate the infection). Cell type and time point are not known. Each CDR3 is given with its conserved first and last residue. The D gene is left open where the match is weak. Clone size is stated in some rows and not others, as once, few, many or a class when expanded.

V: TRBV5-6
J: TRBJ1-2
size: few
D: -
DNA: TGTGCCAGCAGCCGGGGGCCTGGCTACACCTTC
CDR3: CASSRGPGYTF

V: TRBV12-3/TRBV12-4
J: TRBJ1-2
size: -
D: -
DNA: TGTGCCAGCAGTTTAGGTGGGCAAGGCTACACCTTC
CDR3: CASSLGGQGYTF

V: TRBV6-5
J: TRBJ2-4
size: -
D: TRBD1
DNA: TGTGCCAGCAGTTCCCCGACAGGGCTAGCCAAAAACATTCAGTACTTC
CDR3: CASSSPTGLAKNIQYF

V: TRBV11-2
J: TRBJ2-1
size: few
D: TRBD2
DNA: TGTGCCAGCAGCATCCAGGGACTAGCGGGAGATCGATCCTACAATGAGCAGTTCTTC
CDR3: CASSIQGLAGDRSYNEQFF

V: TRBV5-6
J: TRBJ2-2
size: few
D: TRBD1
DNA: TGTGCCAGCAGCTTAGGGGACAGGCCCTATACCGGGGAGCTGTTTTTT
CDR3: CASSLGDRPYTGELFF

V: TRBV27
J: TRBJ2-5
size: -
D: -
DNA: TGTGCCAGCAGCCAAGACGGGCCTAAGGAGACCCAGTACTTC
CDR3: CASSQDGPKETQYF

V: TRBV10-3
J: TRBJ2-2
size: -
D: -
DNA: TGTGCCATCAGTGAGTCAGAGGAGAGTGTACGGGAGCTGTTTTTT
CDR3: CAISESEESVRELFF

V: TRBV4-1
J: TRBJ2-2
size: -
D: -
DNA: TGCGCCAGCAGCCGTTTAACGACAATTAACACCGGGGAGCTGTTTTTT
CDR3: CASSRLTTINTGELFF

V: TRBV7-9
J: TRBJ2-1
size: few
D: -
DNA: TGTGCCAGCAGCGATAACACAGGGTACAATGAGCAGTTCTTC
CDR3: CASSDNTGYNEQFF

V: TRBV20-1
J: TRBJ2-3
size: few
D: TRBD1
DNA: TGCAGTGCCGACCTGGGACAGGGCATGGATACGCAGTATTTT
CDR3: CSADLGQGMDTQYF

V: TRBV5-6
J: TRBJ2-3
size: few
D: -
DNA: TGTGCCAGCAGCTTGCAGGAAGATACGCAGTATTTT
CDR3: CASSLQEDTQYF

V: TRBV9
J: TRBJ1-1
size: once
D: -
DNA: TGTGCCAGCAGCGTATCCGGAGGGAGCACTGAAGCTTTCTTT
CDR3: CASSVSGGSTEAFF

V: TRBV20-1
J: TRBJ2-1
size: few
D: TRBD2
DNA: TGCAGTGCCAGGACTAGCTCCTACAATGAGCAGTTCTTC
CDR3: CSARTSSYNEQFF

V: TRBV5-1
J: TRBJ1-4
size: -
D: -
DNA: TGCGCCAGCACCGAGGATACAACTAATGAAAAACTGTTTTTT
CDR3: CASTEDTTNEKLFF

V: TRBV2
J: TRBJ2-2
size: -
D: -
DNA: TGTGCCAGCAAGGTTCAGGATACGAACACCGGGGAGCTGTTTTTT
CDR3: CASKVQDTNTGELFF

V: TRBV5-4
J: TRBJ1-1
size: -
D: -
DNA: TGTGCCAGCAGCTTTGGGCTTGGTGGCACTGAAGCTTTCTTT
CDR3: CASSFGLGGTEAFF

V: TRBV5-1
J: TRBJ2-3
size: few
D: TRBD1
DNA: TGCGCCAGCAGCTTGGGACAGGGGAGCGATACGCAGTATTTT
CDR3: CASSLGQGSDTQYF

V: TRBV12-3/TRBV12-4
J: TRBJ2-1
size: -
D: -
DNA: TGTGCCAGCAGTTTTAGGTCGAGGGGTGAGCAGTTCTTC
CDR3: CASSFRSRGEQFF

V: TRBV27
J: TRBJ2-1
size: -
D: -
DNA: TGTGCCAGCAGTCCGACACGGAGCAATGAGCAGTTCTTC
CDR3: CASSPTRSNEQFF

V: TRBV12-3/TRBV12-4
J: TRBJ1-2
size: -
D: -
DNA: TGTGCCAGCACCTTCGGGGGGATCAACTATGGCTACACCTTC
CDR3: CASTFGGINYGYTF

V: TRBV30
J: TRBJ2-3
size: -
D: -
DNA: TGTGCCTGGCGCCCGAATAGGAGAAAGCGCGATACGCAGTATTTT
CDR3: CAWRPNRRKRDTQYF

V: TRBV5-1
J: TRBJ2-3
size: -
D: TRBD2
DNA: TGCGCCAGCAGCTCCGGGACTAGCGGGATGAGCACAGATACGCAGTATTTT
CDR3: CASSSGTSGMSTDTQYF